The T cell receptor beta chain described here comes from a study of a mutant IDH1 vaccine in newly diagnosed glioma. Study at large: Treated patients showed a male proportion of roughly 62%, a female proportion of 37.5%, and a mean age of 40.4 years.

V dropped 5 bases and J dropped 7 bases, with 14 bases sitting between them. The CDR3 has 13 residues. CDR1 and CDR2 from the germline V gene are MNHNS and SASEGT. Time point specified: week 35, safety follow-up. A 20-mer mutant IDH1 peptide at 300 ug was injected subcutaneously with topical imiquimod. Patients in the study were vaccinated eight times, receiving shots in weeks 1, 3, 5, 7, 11, 15, 19 and 23. Each tumor in the donors was a new WHO grade 3 or 4 astrocytoma, IDH1-mutant and ATRX-lost. Measured with immunoSEQ multiplex PCR; TCRdb has only the in-frame clones, and not every one. The sample shows about 30,000 clones, over 65% of them seen only once. This clone was observed once. Its antigen remains unknown.

This sequence was found in a man between 25 and 39 years old with glioma. This specimen consisted of PBMCs, obtained from a glioma patient whose treatment included an IDH1 peptide vaccine. V is TRBV6-1 and J is TRBJ1-1; no clear D. The CDR3 sequence: CASSWTPSGEAFF. The CDR3 DNA reads as TGTGCCAGCAGTTGGACGCCTTCGGGTGAAGCTTTCTTT.